The clone carrying this T cell receptor (beta chain) was counted only a few times. Its antigen remains unidentified. The sample comes from a study of CD8+ T cells in alopecia areata. Study summary: The study gave treated patients oral tofacitinib at 5 to 10 mg twice daily.

Overall study findings and caveats: Scalp specimens additionally yield sequences from normal skin's resident alphabeta T cells.

The study team obtained lesional scalp punch biopsies and peripheral blood from alopecia areata patients. Investigators sorted PBMCs to obtain both CD4+ and CD8+ T cells. cDNA reverse transcribed from extracted RNA served as the sequencing template. TCRdb's copy holds only in-frame clones and misses some; the assay was immunoSEQ multiplex PCR. The table lists 120,000 or so clones, 35% to 40% of them singletons. The CDR3 extends over 15 amino acids. With V trimmed by 1 base and J by 7 bases, 6 bases remained unmatched. Germline values: CDR1 MDHEN, CDR2 SYDVKM. This sequence joins TRBV28 and TRBJ2-1; TRBD1 matches at 8 bases. The origin of this receptor is a human donor with alopecia areata. Sequenced input: CD4+ T cells sorted from blood. CDR3 residues: CASSLSQGAWNEQFF. CDR3 bases: TGTGCCAGCAGTTTATCTCAGGGGGCGTGGAATGAGCAGTTCTTC.